The present T cell receptor (beta chain) was sequenced within a study of blood T cell repertoires in COVID-19. Study-wide context: PBMCs, B-cell-depleted T cells, or T cells provided the cDNA or gDNA that made up the material.

The V end was cut by 5 bases, the J end by 10 bases, with 18 bases between. This CDR3 is 13 amino acids long. In germline, CDR1 is SQVTM, CDR2 ANQGSEA. Assay: immunoSEQ multiplex PCR; the TCRdb copy retains only in-frame clones and omits some. The sample shows fewer than 300,000 clones, roughly 85% of them seen only once. The V gene is TRBV29-1, the J gene TRBJ1-5, with D unresolved. The TCR sequence derives from a man aged 40-49 years who had been exposed to COVID-19. The sample consisted of PBMCs or T cells enriched from blood (not recorded which). CDR3 sequence reads: CSVLGYSEGPQHF. The CDR3 bases are TGCAGCGTTTTAGGGTATTCCGAGGGACCCCAGCATTTT.